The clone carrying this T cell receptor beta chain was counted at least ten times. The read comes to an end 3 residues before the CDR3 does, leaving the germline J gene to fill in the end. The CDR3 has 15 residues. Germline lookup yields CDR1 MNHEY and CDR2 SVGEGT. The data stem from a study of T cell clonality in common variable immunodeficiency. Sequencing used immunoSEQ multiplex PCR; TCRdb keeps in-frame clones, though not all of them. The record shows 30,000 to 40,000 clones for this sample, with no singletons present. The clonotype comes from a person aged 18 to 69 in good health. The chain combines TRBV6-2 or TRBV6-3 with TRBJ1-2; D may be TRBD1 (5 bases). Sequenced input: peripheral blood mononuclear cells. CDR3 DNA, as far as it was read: TGTGCCAGCAGTTCGGGACTAGCGGGCGATGCCGAC. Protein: CASSSGLAGDAD. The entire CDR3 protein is CASSSGLAGDADYTF.